This entry lists 20 T cell receptor beta chains sequenced from one sample in a study of shared clonotypes between healthy human individuals. Sequencing used immunoSEQ multiplex PCR; TCRdb keeps in-frame clones, though not all of them. The sample lists more than 900,000 clones; 70% to 80% were seen once. Sequenced material: memory CD4+ T cells from PBMCs. Described subset: CD45RA-negative fraction. These receptors were collected from a man between 18 and 29 years old in good health. Some clones in this sample may be carry-over from other donors' samples.

The rearrangement links TRBV7-9 to TRBJ2-3; 8 nucleotides align to TRBD2. The CDR3 runs 14 residues. Germline V gene lookup returns CDR1 SEHNR and CDR2 FQNEAQ (reference sequence). J was trimmed by 5 bases and V by 5 bases; bases with no gene match: 6. This CDR3 is CASSQAGAGDTQYF. In DNA, the CDR3 is TGTGCCAGCAGCCAAGCGGGAGCTGGAGATACGCAGTATTTT. The full variable domain, its missing parts supplied by reference TRBV7-9 and TRBJ2-3, is DTGVSQNPRHKITKRGQNVTFRCDPISEHNRLYWYRQTLGQGPEFLTYFQNEAQLEKSRLLSDRFSAERPKGSFSTLEIQRTEQGDSAMYLCASSQAGAGDTQYFGPGTRLTVL.

The CDR3 region is CASFGEGRQTQYF. Here the CDR3 DNA reads TGTGCCAGTTTCGGGGAGGGGAGGCAGACCCAGTACTTC. The rearrangement joins TRBV2 to TRBJ2-5; 7 bases are shared with TRBD2. V lost 9 bases, J lost 6 bases, and 10 bases stayed unmatched. Per the germline V gene, CDR1 is SNHLY and CDR2 is FYNNEI. This CDR3 has 13 amino acids.

This clone was seen once. This CDR3 is also generated by other DNA sequences in the sample. The chain has TRBV5-1 and TRBJ2-3; no reliable D call. Germline-derived CDR1 and CDR2 are SGHRS and YFSETQ. The CDR3 sequence is 14 residues long. Trimming left V 0 bases short and J 3 bases short, with 8 bases between. For the CDR3, the DNA is TGCGCCAGCAGCTTGGCCTCAGGAACAGATACGCAGTATTTT. Translating gives CASSLASGTDTQYF.

This rearrangement joins TRBV11-2 to TRBJ1-2; 7 bases are a match to TRBD1. Germline loops: CDR1 SGHAT, CDR2 FQNNGV. V lost 3 bases, J lost 7 bases, and 5 bases stayed unmatched. The CDR3 is made up of 13 amino acids. The CDR3 sequence: CASSLEGAAGYTF. CDR3 DNA sequence: TGTGCCAGCAGCTTGGAGGGGGCGGCTGGCTACACCTTC.

DNA of the CDR3: TGTGCCAGCAGCTTAGTAAAGGAGGCCCCGTCATATTTT. Translated: CASSLVKEAPSYF. This rearrangement joins TRBV7-2 to TRBJ1-3, with D hard to call. The V end lost 1 base, the J end lost 15 bases, and 16 bases lay between the germline ends. The CDR3 has 13 amino acids. Germline V CDR1 and CDR2: SGHTA, FQGNSA.

V and J are TRBV5-1 and TRBJ1-5; 7 nucleotides align to TRBD1. The CDR3 length is 14 residues. The V and J ends lost 2 bases and 10 bases, in that order; junction bases with no gene match: 9. The germline V gene has CDR1 SGHRS and CDR2 YFSETQ. CDR3 coding DNA: TGCGCCAGCAGCTTAGACAGGGACATCCGCCCCCAGCATTTT. Amino acid sequence: CASSLDRDIRPQHF.

This clone was seen more than once but under ten times. Different DNA sequences within this sample yield the same CDR3. This chain joins TRBV4-2 and TRBJ2-2; D is unclear. Germline values: CDR1 LGHNA, CDR2 YNFKEQ. This CDR3 has 14 amino acids. V lost 3 bases and J 0 bases, leaving 5 bases between the germline ends. DNA for the CDR3: TGTGCCAGCAGCCAGGACCCGAACACCGGGGAGCTGTTTTTT. This translates into CASSQDPNTGELFF.

This chain joins TRBV7-9 and TRBJ2-7, with 7 bases matching TRBD1. The V gene's germline CDR1 is SEHNR and CDR2 FQNEAQ (reference sequence). J was trimmed by 2 bases and V by 2 bases; bases with no gene match: 6. The CDR3 runs 15 residues. CDR3 DNA: TGTGCCAGCAGCTTATTACAGGGGATACCCTACGAGCAGTACTTC. It translates to CASSLLQGIPYEQYF.

V is TRBV11-2 and J is TRBJ2-1, with D uncertain. V dropped 5 bases and J dropped 9 bases, with 8 bases sitting between them. CDR1 SGHAT and CDR2 FQNNGV come from the germline V gene. The CDR3 consists of 11 residues. The CDR3 loop is CASSKGIEQFF. CDR3 sequence (DNA): TGTGCCAGCAGCAAGGGAATTGAGCAGTTCTTC.

The chain couples TRBV18 to TRBJ2-3; 7 nucleotides align to TRBD2. The CDR3 is 14 amino acids. Germline loops: CDR1 KGHSH, CDR2 LQKENI. The V segment lost 3 bases and the J segment 6 bases; nucleotides outside the gene matches: 6. CDR3 in DNA: TGTGCCAGCTCACCGGTTCTTAGCGGGGATACGCAGTATTTT. Its protein is CASSPVLSGDTQYF.

The chain links TRBV7-3 to TRBJ2-2; tentatively, D is TRBD1 (6 bases). CDR3 length: 14 amino acids. V was trimmed by 5 bases and J by 5 bases, leaving 12 bases between them. Germline V gene sequence: CDR1 SGHTA, CDR2 FQGTGA. CDR3 nucleotide sequence: TGTGCCAGCAGCATCGCAGGGGAAACCGGGGAGCTGTTTTTT. The encoded protein is CASSIAGETGELFF.

The chain combines TRBV18 with TRBJ1-2, with a possible D match to TRBD1 (6 bases). Germline lookup yields CDR1 KGHSH and CDR2 LQKENI. The CDR3 length is 14 residues. V was trimmed by 6 bases and J by 4 bases, leaving 15 bases between them. The CDR3, as DNA: TGTGCCAGCTCCCTAGACCAGGGGAGCTATGGCTACACCTTC. Translating it yields CASSLDQGSYGYTF.

This rearrangement joins TRBV6-6 to TRBJ1-5, with no clear D. This CDR3 contains 12 residues. Trimming stripped 7 bases from V and 3 bases from J, with 7 bases between. CDR1 MNHNY and CDR2 SVGAGI come from the germline V gene (reference sequence). The CDR3 here is CASKHTNQPQHF. The CDR3 DNA reads TGTGCCAGCAAACACACCAATCAGCCCCAGCATTTT.

This chain links TRBV11-2 with TRBJ2-7; D not resolved. Trimming removed 11 bases from V and 2 bases from J, with 10 bases in between. The germline gives CDR1 SGHAT, CDR2 FQNNGV. CDR3 length: 11 amino acids. In DNA, the CDR3 is TGTGCCGGAACTGAGGCCTACGAGCAGTACTTC. Residues: CAGTEAYEQYF.

The chain has TRBV7-2 and TRBJ2-3; D call uncertain. Trimming removed 5 bases from V and 6 bases from J, with 18 bases in between. This CDR3 comprises 15 residues. Germline assignment: CDR1 SGHTA and CDR2 FQGNSA. The CDR3 loop reads CASSRWVGKGDTQYF. CDR3 DNA sequence: TGTGCCAGCAGCCGTTGGGTGGGTAAAGGGGATACGCAGTATTTT. Together with reference TRBV7-2 and TRBJ2-3, the CDR3 gives the full variable domain: GAGVSQSPSNKVTEKGKDVELRCDPISGHTALYWYRQSLGQGLEFLIYFQGNSAPDKSGLPSDRFSAERTGGSVSTLTIQRTQQEDSAVYLCASSRWVGKGDTQYFGPGTRLTVL.

The chain is built from TRBV7-8 and TRBJ2-7; D unclear. The CDR3 contains 14 residues. The germline CDR1 and CDR2 sequences are SGHVS and FQNEAQ. V shed 0 bases and J shed 0 bases, with 6 bases lying between them. CDR3 region: CASSLAHSSYEQYF. The DNA for the CDR3 is TGTGCCAGCAGCTTAGCGCATAGCTCCTACGAGCAGTACTTC.

This chain uses TRBV18 with TRBJ1-3; no clear D. The V gene lost 2 bases and the J gene lost 1 base, with 12 bases spanning the gap. Per the germline V gene, CDR1 is KGHSH and CDR2 is LQKENI. The CDR3 covers 16 residues. The CDR3 here is CASSPGAGGSGNTIYF. The CDR3 region has the DNA TGTGCCAGCTCACCAGGTGCAGGTGGTTCTGGAAACACCATATATTTT.

This chain connects TRBV15 to TRBJ1-3; 7 bases line up with TRBD1. The junction had 3 bases not matched to a gene; V was cut back by 3 bases and J by 4 bases. The CDR3 has 14 amino acids. CDR1 and CDR2 from the germline V gene are LNHNV and YYDKDF (reference sequence). The CDR3 region is CATSSRDRGNTIYF. CDR3 in DNA: TGTGCCACCAGCAGCCGGGACAGAGGAAACACCATATATTTT.

This clone was detected only once. At the DNA level, this CDR3 is encoded by other sequences in the same sample as well. The chain combines TRBV28 with TRBJ2-7; TRBD2 aligns across 13 bases. This CDR3 comprises 15 residues. The trim removed 6 bases at V and 0 bases at J, leaving 2 bases unmatched. Per the germline V gene, CDR1 is MDHEN and CDR2 is SYDVKM. The CDR3, as DNA: TGTGCCAGCAGACGGACTAGCGGGAGCTCCTACGAGCAGTACTTC. Its protein product is CASRRTSGSSYEQYF.

The rearrangement uses TRBV6-4 and TRBJ1-1; 12 bases match TRBD1. Looked up from germline, CDR1 is MRHNA and CDR2 is SNTAGT. This CDR3 contains 17 residues. Trimming removed 5 bases from V and 1 base from J; junction bases left unmatched: 8. CDR3 nucleotides: TGTGCCAGCAGTTACGGGGGGACAGGGGGCGAGAACACTGAAGCTTTCTTT. Translation gives CASSYGGTGGENTEAFF.